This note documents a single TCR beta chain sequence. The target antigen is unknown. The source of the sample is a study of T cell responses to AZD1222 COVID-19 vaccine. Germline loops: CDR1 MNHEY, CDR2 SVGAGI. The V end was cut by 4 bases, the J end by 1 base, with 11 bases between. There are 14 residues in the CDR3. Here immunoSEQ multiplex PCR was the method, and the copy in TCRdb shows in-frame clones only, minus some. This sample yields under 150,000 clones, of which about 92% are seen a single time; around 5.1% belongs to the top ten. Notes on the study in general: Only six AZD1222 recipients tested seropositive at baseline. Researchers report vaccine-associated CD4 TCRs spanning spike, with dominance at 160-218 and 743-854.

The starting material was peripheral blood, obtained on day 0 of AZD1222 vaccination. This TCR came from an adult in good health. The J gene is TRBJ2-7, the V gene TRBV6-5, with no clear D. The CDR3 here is CASSSRTVSYEQYF. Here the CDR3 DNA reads TGTGCCAGCAGTTCCCGAACGGTTTCCTACGAGCAGTACTTC.